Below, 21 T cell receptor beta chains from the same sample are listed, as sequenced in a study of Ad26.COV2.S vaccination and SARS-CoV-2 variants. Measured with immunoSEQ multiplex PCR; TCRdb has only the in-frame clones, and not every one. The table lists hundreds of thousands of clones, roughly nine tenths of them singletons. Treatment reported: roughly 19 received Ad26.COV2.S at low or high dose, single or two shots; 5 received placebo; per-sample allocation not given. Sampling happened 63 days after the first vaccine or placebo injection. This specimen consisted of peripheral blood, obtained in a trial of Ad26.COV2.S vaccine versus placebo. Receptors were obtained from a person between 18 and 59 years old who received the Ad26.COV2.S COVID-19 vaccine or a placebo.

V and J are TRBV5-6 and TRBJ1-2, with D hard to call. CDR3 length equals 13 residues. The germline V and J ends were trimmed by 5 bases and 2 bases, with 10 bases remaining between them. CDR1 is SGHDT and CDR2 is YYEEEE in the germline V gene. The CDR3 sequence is CASRWGTNYGYTF. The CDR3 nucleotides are TGTGCCAGCAGATGGGGAACGAACTATGGCTACACCTTC. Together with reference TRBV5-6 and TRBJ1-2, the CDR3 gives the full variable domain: DAGVTQSPTHLIKTRGQQVTLRCSPKSGHDTVSWYQQALGQGPQFIFQYYEEEERQRGNFPDRFSGHQFPNYSSELNVNALLLGDSALYLCASRWGTNYGYTFGSGTRLTVV.

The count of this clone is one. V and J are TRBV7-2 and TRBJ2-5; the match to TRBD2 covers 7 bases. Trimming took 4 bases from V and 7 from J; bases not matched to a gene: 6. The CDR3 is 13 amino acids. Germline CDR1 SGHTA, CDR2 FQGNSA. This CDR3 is CASSYGGRRTQYF. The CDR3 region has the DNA TGTGCCAGCAGCTACGGGGGGAGACGGACCCAGTACTTC.

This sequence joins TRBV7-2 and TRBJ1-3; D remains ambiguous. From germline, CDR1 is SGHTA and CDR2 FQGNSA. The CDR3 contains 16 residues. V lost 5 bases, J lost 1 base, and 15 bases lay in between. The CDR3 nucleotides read TGTGCCAGCAGCGTTGCGCCTCCAGGTTCTGGAAACACCATATATTTT. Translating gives CASSVAPPGSGNTIYF. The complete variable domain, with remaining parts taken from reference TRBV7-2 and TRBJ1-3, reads GAGVSQSPSNKVTEKGKDVELRCDPISGHTALYWYRQSLGQGLEFLIYFQGNSAPDKSGLPSDRFSAERTGGSVSTLTIQRTQQEDSAVYLCASSVAPPGSGNTIYFGEGSWLTVV.

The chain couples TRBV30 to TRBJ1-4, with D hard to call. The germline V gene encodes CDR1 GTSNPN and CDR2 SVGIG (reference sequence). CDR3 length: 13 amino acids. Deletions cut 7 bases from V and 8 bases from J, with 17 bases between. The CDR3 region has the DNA TGTGCCTCTCCCGGCGGGTCGGACGAAAAACTGTTTTTT. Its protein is CASPGGSDEKLFF.

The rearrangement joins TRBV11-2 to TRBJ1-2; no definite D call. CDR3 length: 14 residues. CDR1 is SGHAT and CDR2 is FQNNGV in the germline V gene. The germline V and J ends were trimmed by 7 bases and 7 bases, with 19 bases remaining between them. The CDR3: CASTPTVYGVGYTF. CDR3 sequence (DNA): TGTGCCAGCACCCCGACGGTCTATGGGGTTGGCTACACCTTC.

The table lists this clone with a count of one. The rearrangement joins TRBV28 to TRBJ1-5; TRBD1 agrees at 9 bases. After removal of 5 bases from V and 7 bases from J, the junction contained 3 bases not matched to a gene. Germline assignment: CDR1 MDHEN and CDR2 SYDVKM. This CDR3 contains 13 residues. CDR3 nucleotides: TGTGCCAGCAGTCGACAGGGGGTACAGCCCCAGCATTTT. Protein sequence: CASSRQGVQPQHF.

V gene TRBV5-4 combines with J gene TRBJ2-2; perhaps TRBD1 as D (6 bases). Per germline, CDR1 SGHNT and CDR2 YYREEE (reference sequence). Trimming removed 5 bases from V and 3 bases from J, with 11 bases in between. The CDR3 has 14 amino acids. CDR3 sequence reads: CASSSGQYTGELFF. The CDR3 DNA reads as TGTGCCAGCAGTTCCGGACAGTACACCGGGGAGCTGTTTTTT.

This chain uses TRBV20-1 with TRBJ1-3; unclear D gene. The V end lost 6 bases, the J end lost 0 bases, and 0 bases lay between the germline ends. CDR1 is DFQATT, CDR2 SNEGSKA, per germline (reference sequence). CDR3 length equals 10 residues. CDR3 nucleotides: TGCAGTGCCTCTGGAAACACCATATATTTT. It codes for CSASGNTIYF.

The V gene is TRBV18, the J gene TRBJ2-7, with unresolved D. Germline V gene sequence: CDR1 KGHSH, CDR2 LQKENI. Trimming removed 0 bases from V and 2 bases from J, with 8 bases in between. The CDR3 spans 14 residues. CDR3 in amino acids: CASSPPARTYEQYF. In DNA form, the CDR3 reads TGTGCCAGCTCACCACCTGCAAGGACCTACGAGCAGTACTTC.

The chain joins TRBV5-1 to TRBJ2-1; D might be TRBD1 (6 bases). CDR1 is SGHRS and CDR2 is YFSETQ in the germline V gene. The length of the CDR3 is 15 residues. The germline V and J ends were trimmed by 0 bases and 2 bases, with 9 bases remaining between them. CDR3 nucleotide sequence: TGCGCCAGCAGCTTGGTCCAGGGGACCTACAATGAGCAGTTCTTC. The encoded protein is CASSLVQGTYNEQFF.

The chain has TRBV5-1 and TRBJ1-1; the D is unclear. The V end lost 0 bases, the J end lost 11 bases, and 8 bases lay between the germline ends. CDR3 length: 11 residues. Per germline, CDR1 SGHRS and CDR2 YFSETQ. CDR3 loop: CASSLDSRAFF. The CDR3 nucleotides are TGCGCCAGCAGCTTGGATAGCCGGGCTTTCTTT.

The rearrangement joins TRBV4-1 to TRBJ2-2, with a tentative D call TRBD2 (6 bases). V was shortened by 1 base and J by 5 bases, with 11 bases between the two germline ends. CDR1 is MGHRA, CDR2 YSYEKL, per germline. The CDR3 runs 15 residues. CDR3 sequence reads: CASSQVPGGTGELFF. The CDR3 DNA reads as TGCGCCAGCAGCCAAGTGCCCGGGGGAACCGGGGAGCTGTTTTTT.

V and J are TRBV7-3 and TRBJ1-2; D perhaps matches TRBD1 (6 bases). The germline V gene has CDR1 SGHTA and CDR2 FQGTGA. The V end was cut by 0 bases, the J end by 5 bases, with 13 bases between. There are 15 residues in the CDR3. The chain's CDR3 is CASSLTASGAYGYTF. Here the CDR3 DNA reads TGTGCCAGCAGCTTAACCGCCTCAGGGGCTTATGGCTACACCTTC. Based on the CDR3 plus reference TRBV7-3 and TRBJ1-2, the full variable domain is GAGVSQTPSNKVTEKGKYVELRCDPISGHTALYWYRQSLGQGPEFLIYFQGTGAADDSGLPNDRFFAVRPEGSVSTLKIQRTERGDSAVYLCASSLTASGAYGYTFGSGTRLTVV.

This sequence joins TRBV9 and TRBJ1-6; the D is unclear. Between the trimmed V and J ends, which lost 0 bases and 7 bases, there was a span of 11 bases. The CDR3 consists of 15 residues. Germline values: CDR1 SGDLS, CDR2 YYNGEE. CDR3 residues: CASSVAGFPNSPLHF. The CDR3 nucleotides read TGTGCCAGCAGCGTAGCAGGTTTCCCCAATTCACCCCTCCACTTT.

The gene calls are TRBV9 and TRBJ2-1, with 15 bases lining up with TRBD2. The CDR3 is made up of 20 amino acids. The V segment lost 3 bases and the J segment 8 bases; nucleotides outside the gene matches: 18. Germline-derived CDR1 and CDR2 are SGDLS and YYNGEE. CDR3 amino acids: CASSAPTGMRTSGRADEQFF. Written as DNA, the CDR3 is TGTGCCAGCAGCGCGCCGACTGGGATGCGGACTAGCGGGAGGGCTGATGAGCAGTTCTTC.

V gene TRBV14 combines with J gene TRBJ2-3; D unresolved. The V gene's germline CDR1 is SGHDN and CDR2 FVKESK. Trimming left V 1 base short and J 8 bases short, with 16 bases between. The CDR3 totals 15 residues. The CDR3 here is CASSQGALKGVTQYF. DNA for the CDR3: TGTGCCAGCAGCCAAGGGGCTCTTAAGGGTGTTACGCAGTATTTT.

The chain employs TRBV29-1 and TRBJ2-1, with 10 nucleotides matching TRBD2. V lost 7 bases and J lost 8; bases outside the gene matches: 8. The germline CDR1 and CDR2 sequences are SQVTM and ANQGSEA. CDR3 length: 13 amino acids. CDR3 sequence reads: CSATSGIRDEQFF. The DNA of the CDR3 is TGCAGCGCTACTAGCGGGATACGTGATGAGCAGTTCTTC.

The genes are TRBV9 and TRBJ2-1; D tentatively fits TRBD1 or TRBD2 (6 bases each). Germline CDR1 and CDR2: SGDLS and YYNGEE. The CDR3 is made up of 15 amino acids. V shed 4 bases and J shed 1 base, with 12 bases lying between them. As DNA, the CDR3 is TGTGCCAGCAGCCTAGGAGGGGGATCCTACAATGAGCAGTTCTTC. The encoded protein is CASSLGGGSYNEQFF.

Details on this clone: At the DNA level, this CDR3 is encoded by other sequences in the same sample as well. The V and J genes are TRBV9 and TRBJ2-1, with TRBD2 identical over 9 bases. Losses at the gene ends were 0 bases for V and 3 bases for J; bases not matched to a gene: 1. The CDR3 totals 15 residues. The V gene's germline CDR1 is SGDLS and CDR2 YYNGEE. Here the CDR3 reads CASSVVSGSYNEQFF. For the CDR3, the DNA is TGTGCCAGCAGCGTAGTTAGCGGGAGCTACAATGAGCAGTTCTTC. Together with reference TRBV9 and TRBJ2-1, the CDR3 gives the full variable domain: DSGVTQTPKHLITATGQRVTLRCSPRSGDLSVYWYQQSLDQGLQFLIQYYNGEERAKGNILERFSAQQFPDLHSELNLSSLELGDSALYFCASSVVSGSYNEQFFGPGTRLTVL.

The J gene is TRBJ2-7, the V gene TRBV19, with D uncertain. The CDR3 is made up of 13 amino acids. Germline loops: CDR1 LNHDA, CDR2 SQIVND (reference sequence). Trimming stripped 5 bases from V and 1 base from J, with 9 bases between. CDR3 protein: CASSPKLSYEQYV. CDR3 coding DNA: TGTGCCAGTAGTCCCAAGTTATCCTACGAGCAGTACGTC.

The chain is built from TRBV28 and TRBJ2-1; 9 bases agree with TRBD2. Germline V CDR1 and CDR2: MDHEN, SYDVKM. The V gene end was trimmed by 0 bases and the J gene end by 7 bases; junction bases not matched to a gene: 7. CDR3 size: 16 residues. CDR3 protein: CASSLWAGGGANEQFF. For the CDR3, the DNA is TGTGCCAGCAGTTTATGGGCAGGCGGGGGGGCAAATGAGCAGTTCTTC.